Shown below are 4 T cell receptor beta chains from a single sample sequenced in a study of shared clonotypes between healthy human individuals. Only in-frame clones appear in the TCRdb table, and some are missing; sequencing was by immunoSEQ multiplex PCR. The table records roughly 2 million clones, 85% to 95% of them present only once. What was sequenced was naive CD4+ T cells sorted from blood. The subset: CD45RA+ positively selected. The origin of the receptors is a young man in good health.

This rearrangement joins TRBV7-9 to TRBJ1-1; D is ambiguous. Germline V gene data show CDR1 as SEHNR and CDR2 as FQNEAQ (reference sequence). The CDR3 has 14 amino acids. V lost 1 base and J lost 1, with 7 bases in between. The CDR3 region is CASSLGSANTEAFF. The CDR3 coding sequence is TGTGCCAGCAGCTTAGGGTCGGCGAACACTGAAGCTTTCTTT.

The chain recombines TRBV7-2 with TRBJ1-5; TRBD1 agrees at 7 bases. The CDR3 runs 15 residues. The V segment lost 4 bases and the J segment 2 bases; nucleotides outside the gene matches: 5. Germline V gene data show CDR1 as SGHTA and CDR2 as FQGNSA. This chain's CDR3 is CASSSNRGGNQPQHF. The CDR3 DNA is TGTGCCAGCAGCTCTAACAGGGGTGGCAATCAGCCCCAGCATTTT.

The rearrangement joins TRBV30 to TRBJ1-1, with unresolved D. CDR1 is GTSNPN, CDR2 SVGIG, per germline (reference sequence). There are 13 residues in the CDR3. V gave up 0 bases and J gave up 5 bases, with 10 bases separating them. The CDR3 DNA reads as TGTGCCTGGAGTGTACCACCAAGGACTGAAGCTTTCTTT. Translating gives CAWSVPPRTEAFF.

A remark on this clone: This specimen includes other DNA sequences encoding the same CDR3. The chain employs TRBV5-4 and TRBJ2-1, with 7 bases matching TRBD1. V trimming: 0 bases; J trimming: 3 bases; junction bases outside the gene matches: 3. CDR1 and CDR2 from the germline V gene are SGHNT and YYREEE (reference sequence). CDR3 length equals 15 residues. CDR3 bases: TGTGCCAGCAGCTTGGGACAGGGTGGCTACAATGAGCAGTTCTTC. Translation gives CASSLGQGGYNEQFF.